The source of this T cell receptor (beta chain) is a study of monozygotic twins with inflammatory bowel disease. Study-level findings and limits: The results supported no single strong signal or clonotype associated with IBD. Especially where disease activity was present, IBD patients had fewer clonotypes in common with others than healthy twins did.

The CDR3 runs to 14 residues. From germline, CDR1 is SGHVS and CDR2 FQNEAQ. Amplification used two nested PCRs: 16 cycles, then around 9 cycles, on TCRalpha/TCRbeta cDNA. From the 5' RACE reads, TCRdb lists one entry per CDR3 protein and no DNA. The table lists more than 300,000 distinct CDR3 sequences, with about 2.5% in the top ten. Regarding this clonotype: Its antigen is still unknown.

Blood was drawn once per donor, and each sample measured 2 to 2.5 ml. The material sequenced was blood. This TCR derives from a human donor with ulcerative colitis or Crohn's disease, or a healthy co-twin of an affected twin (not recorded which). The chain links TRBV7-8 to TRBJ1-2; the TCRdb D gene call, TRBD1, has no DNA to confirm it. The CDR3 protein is CASSRGDRFYGYTF. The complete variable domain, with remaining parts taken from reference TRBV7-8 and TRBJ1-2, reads GAGVSQSPRYKVAKRGQDVALRCDPISGHVSLFWYQQALGQGPEFLTYFQNEAQLDKSGLPSDRFFAERPEGSVSTLKIQRTQQEDSAVYLCASSRGDRFYGYTFGSGTRLTVV.